These 12 T cell receptor beta chains were sequenced from one sample in a study of graft-versus-host responses after intestinal transplantation. No antigen has been identified for these receptors. Clones were sequenced by immunoSEQ multiplex PCR, and TCRdb holds only the in-frame ones, with some missing. The repertoire consists of some 110,000 clones, with more than 85% occurring once and the leading ten covering roughly 1%. Sample: unstimulated CD8+ T cells sorted from spleen or lymph node cells, taken before transplant. These receptors originate from a human donor who was the organ donor for an intestinal transplant.

The gene calls are TRBV7-9 and TRBJ1-1, with 7 nucleotides matching TRBD1. Germline CDR1 SEHNR, CDR2 FQNEAQ (reference sequence). After removal of 8 bases from V and 2 bases from J, the junction contained 5 bases not matched to a gene. This CDR3 comprises 13 residues. The CDR3 nucleotides read TGTGCCAGCGGGGACAGTGAAAACACTGAAGCTTTCTTT. This translates into CASGDSENTEAFF.

This clone appeared a single time. V is TRBV6-6 and J is TRBJ2-5, with 8 bases identical to TRBD2. Trimming removed 4 bases from V and 5 bases from J; junction bases left unmatched: 3. Per germline, CDR1 MNHNY and CDR2 SVGAGI (reference sequence). The CDR3 consists of 13 residues. The CDR3 sequence: CASSSSGWETQYF. DNA for the CDR3: TGTGCCAGCAGTTCTAGCGGGTGGGAGACCCAGTACTTC.

V usage is TRBV28 and J usage is TRBJ2-1, with 10 bases identical to TRBD1. The J segment lost 13 bases and the V segment lost 6 bases, leaving 6 bases of the junction unmatched. The CDR3 spans 12 residues. From germline, CDR1 is MDHEN and CDR2 SYDVKM. The CDR3 nucleotides are TGTGCCAGCAGACCAGACAGGGGGCTTCAGTTCTTC. Protein sequence: CASRPDRGLQFF.

The gene calls are TRBV9 and TRBJ2-2; D may be TRBD2 (6 bases). Germline lookup yields CDR1 SGDLS and CDR2 YYNGEE. V was shortened by 0 bases and J by 8 bases, with 8 bases between the two germline ends. The CDR3 extends over 13 amino acids. CDR3 protein: CASSVAGVGELFF. CDR3 bases: TGTGCCAGCAGCGTAGCGGGAGTAGGGGAGCTGTTTTTT.

The chain combines TRBV30 with TRBJ2-2; D possibly corresponds to TRBD1 (5 bases). V was shortened by 2 bases and J by 1 base, with 11 bases between the two germline ends. The CDR3 consists of 15 residues. CDR1 and CDR2 from the germline V gene are GTSNPN and SVGIG (reference sequence). CDR3 in DNA: TGTGCCTGGAGTCGGGCAGGGTTGAACACCGGGGAGCTGTTTTTT. It yields the protein CAWSRAGLNTGELFF.

The chain joins TRBV12-1 to TRBJ1-6; TRBD1, as called in the table, went unchecked against the DNA. TRBV12-1 represents a pseudogene. This CDR3 contains 14 residues. The CDR3 sequence is CASSLRTNNSPLHF. CDR3 bases: TGTGCCAGCAGCTTGAGGACAAATAATTCACCCCTCCACTTT.

Points on this clone: One end of the junction is discordant with germline, which a read error may explain. The chain is built from TRBV4-3 and TRBJ2-5; 9 positions agree with TRBD1. The tail of the sequence fits TRBJ2-7 better, so the J call may be wrong. Germline assignment: CDR1 LGHNA and CDR2 YSLEER. The CDR3 is 14 residues long. CDR3 region: CASSEDRGSYEQYF. The CDR3, as DNA: TGCGCCAGCAGCGAAGACAGGGGGAGCTACGAGCAGTACTTC.

The chain combines TRBV14 with TRBJ1-2; possibly TRBD1 for D (6 bases). Per the germline V gene, CDR1 is SGHDN and CDR2 is FVKESK. The CDR3 is made up of 13 amino acids. Trimming cost V 0 bases and J 8 bases, with 10 bases left between them. As DNA, the CDR3 is TGTGCCAGCAGCCAAGAGCAGGGGTACGGCTACACCTTC. Encoded protein: CASSQEQGYGYTF.

V usage is TRBV5-6 and J usage is TRBJ2-7; D is unresolved. Trimming cost V 2 bases and J 2 bases, with 8 bases left between them. This CDR3 is built from 13 residues. The V gene's germline CDR1 is SGHDT and CDR2 YYEEEE. The CDR3 protein is CASSFSAPYEQYF. The CDR3 bases are TGTGCCAGCAGCTTCTCAGCCCCCTACGAGCAGTACTTC.

The chain uses TRBV6-1 and TRBJ2-1; TRBD1 matches 10 bases. Germline CDR1 reads MNHNS; CDR2 reads SASEGT. The CDR3 contains 13 residues. V dropped 10 bases and J dropped 8; count of bases not matched to a gene: 8. The CDR3 DNA follows: TGTGCCACCGCCTGGACAGGGGGAGATGAGCAGTTCTTC. Amino acid sequence: CATAWTGGDEQFF.

The chain uses TRBV6-1 and TRBJ2-3, with D maybe TRBD2 (6 bases). Germline V gene lookup returns CDR1 MNHNS and CDR2 SASEGT. V dropped 6 bases and J dropped 11 bases, with 24 bases sitting between them. The CDR3 extends over 15 amino acids. CDR3 in DNA: TGTGCCAGCAGAACATTCTTAGGGGACTTTGGATGGCAGTATTTT. Translation: CASRTFLGDFGWQYF.

The chain uses TRBV7-9 and TRBJ2-5; maybe TRBD2 (6 bases). CDR1 is SEHNR, CDR2 FQNEAQ, per germline (reference sequence). V shed 10 bases and J shed 1 base, with 13 bases lying between them. The CDR3 is 13 residues long. In DNA, the CDR3 is TGTGCCACCCTACTAGCCTTCCAAGAGACCCAGTACTTC. This translates into CATLLAFQETQYF.